The 17 T cell receptor beta chains given below trace back to one sample, sequenced in a study of technical replicates of blood from a few donors. Generated by immunoSEQ multiplex PCR, the TCRdb table keeps only in-frame clones and is missing some. The table has 70,000 or so clones, 91% seen once. The specimen sequenced was T cells isolated from PBMCs. All receptors derive from a human donor in good health. Some clones in this sample may be carry-over from other donors' samples.

The rearrangement joins TRBV5-1 to TRBJ2-3, with TRBD1 as a possible D gene (6 bases). Germline values: CDR1 SGHRS, CDR2 YFSETQ. This CDR3 region has 14 residues. V lost 2 bases and J lost 5, with 12 bases in between. Here the CDR3 reads CASSLQGIKDTQYF. As DNA, the CDR3 is TGCGCCAGCAGCTTACAGGGTATTAAAGATACGCAGTATTTT.

This sequence joins TRBV7-9 and TRBJ2-3; the D is unclear. CDR1 SEHNR and CDR2 FQNEAQ come from the germline V gene (reference sequence). This CDR3 comprises 16 residues. Trimming took off 4 bases at V and 0 bases at J, with 14 bases between the two ends. CDR3 nucleotide sequence: TGTGCCAGCAGCTCAACAATGAGCGCTAGCACAGATACGCAGTATTTT. Translation gives CASSSTMSASTDTQYF.

V is TRBV28 and J is TRBJ1-1, with 9 nucleotides matching TRBD1. Per the germline V gene, CDR1 is MDHEN and CDR2 is SYDVKM. The CDR3 covers 15 residues. The J segment lost 1 base and the V segment lost 10 bases, leaving 10 bases of the junction unmatched. This CDR3 is CATLPGQGPNTEAFF. CDR3 sequence (DNA): TGTGCCACTTTACCGGGACAGGGACCGAACACTGAAGCTTTCTTT.

The chain links TRBV6-5 to TRBJ2-7, with a weak D call TRBD2 (5 bases). The CDR3 covers 14 residues. The V gene lost 4 bases and the J gene lost 3 bases, with 13 bases spanning the gap. Germline CDR1 is MNHEY and CDR2 is SVGAGI. The chain's CDR3 is CASSSAGLDYEQYF. The CDR3 DNA follows: TGTGCCAGCAGTTCGGCGGGCTTGGACTACGAGCAGTACTTC.

J is TRBJ1-1 and V is TRBV4-1; 9 bases are a match to TRBD1. CDR3 length equals 14 residues. The V and J ends lost 6 bases and 1 base, in that order; junction bases with no gene match: 3. From germline, CDR1 is MGHRA and CDR2 YSYEKL. The CDR3 protein is CASRDRGRNTEAFF. CDR3 DNA: TGCGCCAGCAGGGACAGGGGAAGGAACACTGAAGCTTTCTTT.

The chain has TRBV27 and TRBJ2-7; 8 bases align to TRBD2. V gave up 6 bases and J gave up 4 bases; unmatched junction bases: 8. The CDR3 has 14 residues. Germline V lookup: CDR1 MNHEY, CDR2 SMNVEV (reference sequence). In DNA form, the CDR3 reads TGTGCCAGCAGCGTAGAGCGGGAGTTTTACGAGCAGTACTTC. It translates to CASSVEREFYEQYF.

The chain links TRBV2 to TRBJ1-1; D is possibly TRBD1 (6 bases). The CDR3 sequence is 15 residues long. CDR1 and CDR2 (germline): SNHLY, FYNNEI. V gave up 7 bases and J gave up 0 bases, with 15 bases separating them. The CDR3 DNA sequence: TGTGCCAGCATTCAGGGGCCGGTTTTGAACACTGAAGCTTTCTTT. Amino acids: CASIQGPVLNTEAFF.

The chain recombines TRBV6-6 with TRBJ2-7, with D tentatively TRBD2 (5 bases). The V gene lost 6 bases and the J gene lost 4 bases, with 19 bases spanning the gap. Looked up from germline, CDR1 is MNHNY and CDR2 is SVGAGI (reference sequence). This CDR3 is built from 15 residues. CDR3 in DNA: TGTGCCAGCAGCCATTGGAGCGGTGCGAATTACGAGCAGTACTTC. Protein product: CASSHWSGANYEQYF.

The chain joins TRBV5-1 to TRBJ2-1, with TRBD2 identical over 8 bases. The CDR3 runs to 16 residues. V lost 0 bases, J lost 4 bases, and 6 bases stayed unmatched. From germline, CDR1 is SGHRS and CDR2 YFSETQ. CDR3 DNA: TGCGCCAGCAGCTTGGAGGCGGGAGGAGGGTACAATGAGCAGTTCTTC. Its translation is CASSLEAGGGYNEQFF.

J is TRBJ1-1 and V is TRBV18; D may be TRBD1 (5 bases). This CDR3 is built from 15 residues. Looked up from germline, CDR1 is KGHSH and CDR2 is LQKENI. Trimming stripped 3 bases from V and 6 bases from J, with 17 bases between. The CDR3 coding sequence is TGTGCCAGCTCACCGTCATGGGTCTCAGGGTCTGAAGCTTTCTTT. Amino acid sequence: CASSPSWVSGSEAFF.

The J gene is TRBJ2-1, the V gene TRBV30; no clear D. In germline, CDR1 is GTSNPN, CDR2 SVGIG (reference sequence). The ends were cut back, 0 bases at V and 0 bases at J, with 12 bases in the middle. The CDR3 consists of 16 residues. The CDR3 here is CAWSVLERSSYNEQFF. The CDR3 DNA follows: TGTGCCTGGAGTGTACTCGAGAGAAGCTCCTACAATGAGCAGTTCTTC.

J is TRBJ2-1 and V is TRBV6-1; 7 bases are shared with TRBD2. Germline loops: CDR1 MNHNS, CDR2 SASEGT. The length of the CDR3 is 14 residues. V was pared by 4 bases and J by 1 base, with 1 base of the junction left unmatched. The DNA for the CDR3 is TGTGCCAGCAGTGTGGGGGGGTCCTACAATGAGCAGTTCTTC. Its translation is CASSVGGSYNEQFF.

The V gene is TRBV20-1, the J gene TRBJ1-2; no reliable D call. Germline V gives CDR1 DFQATT, CDR2 SNEGSKA (reference sequence). Trimming pared 1 base from V and 8 bases from J, leaving 5 bases between. This CDR3 has 10 residues. CDR3 DNA sequence: TGCAGTGCTAGAGCCTCGGGCTACACCTTC. The encoded protein is CSARASGYTF.

The chain couples TRBV4-1 to TRBJ2-6; TRBD1 aligns across 9 bases. The V gene's germline CDR1 is MGHRA and CDR2 YSYEKL. The CDR3 contains 16 residues. V shed 4 bases, J shed 2 bases, and the junction held 3 bases outside the gene matches. CDR3: CASSLRQGAGANVLTF. The CDR3 DNA sequence: TGCGCCAGCAGCCTTCGACAGGGGGCTGGGGCCAACGTCCTGACTTTC.

The V gene is TRBV7-9, the J gene TRBJ2-7; D gene unclear. The CDR3 runs 13 residues. CDR1 is SEHNR, CDR2 FQNEAQ, per germline (reference sequence). Trimming shortened V by 3 bases and J by 3 bases, and 9 bases separated the two germline ends. The DNA of the CDR3 is TGTGCCAGCAGCTTCGGGTCAATCTACGAGCAGTACTTC. Its protein is CASSFGSIYEQYF.

There are a few counts of this clone. The CDR3 is CASSQNTGTGTTEAFF. DNA of the CDR3: TGTGCCAGCAGCCAAAATACCGGGACAGGGACCACTGAAGCTTTCTTT. The rearrangement uses TRBV5-8 and TRBJ1-1; TRBD1 matches at 9 bases. From germline, CDR1 is SGHTS and CDR2 YDEGEE. V shed 4 bases, J shed 4 bases, and the junction held 11 bases outside the gene matches. This CDR3 contains 16 residues. Full variable domain (outside the CDR3, taken from reference TRBV5-8 and TRBJ1-1): EAGVTQSPTHLIKTRGQQATLRCSPISGHTSVYWYQQALGLGLQFLLWYDEGEERNRGNFPPRFSGRQFPNYSSELNVNALELEDSALYLCASSQNTGTGTTEAFFGQGTRLTVV.

This clone was recorded once. The CDR3 DNA follows: TGCGCCAGCAGCCAAGCCAGGGGACTAGCGGTTGGAAATGAGCAGTTCTTC. This translates into CASSQARGLAVGNEQFF. V gene TRBV4-1 combines with J gene TRBJ2-1, with 11 bases fitting TRBD2. The length of the CDR3 is 17 residues. V gave up 1 base and J gave up 7 bases; unmatched junction bases: 9. Per the germline V gene, CDR1 is MGHRA and CDR2 is YSYEKL.